This passage covers 5 T cell receptor beta chains from one sample sequenced in a study of OX40 agonist ivuxolimab in advanced cancers. Generated by immunoSEQ multiplex PCR, the TCRdb table keeps only in-frame clones and is missing some. The sample has 50,000 to 75,000 clones, less than 90% seen once; the top ten hold around 0.8%. The source material was CD4+ or CD8+ T cells sorted from blood, sampled in a trial of the OX40 agonist ivuxolimab. These receptors originate from an adult with an advanced solid tumor such as melanoma, head and neck, liver or kidney cancer.

The gene calls are TRBV9 and TRBJ2-2, with 7 bases that match TRBD1. V was clipped by 4 bases and J by 4 bases; unmatched bases: 19. The germline CDR1 and CDR2 sequences are SGDLS and YYNGEE. CDR3 length equals 19 residues. DNA of the CDR3: TGTGCCAGCAGCCCCCGCGGCTCGCCGGGACAGCGCTTCACCGGGGAGCTGTTTTTT. Amino acids: CASSPRGSPGQRFTGELFF.

DNA for the CDR3: TGCGCCAGCAGCTATAAGGGCGGTGAGGAGCAGTACTTC. It encodes CASSYKGGEEQYF. The V and J genes are TRBV5-1 and TRBJ2-7; no firm D call. The length of the CDR3 is 13 residues. Deletions cut 3 bases from V and 7 bases from J, with 14 bases between. Germline V gene lookup returns CDR1 SGHRS and CDR2 YFSETQ.

The chain carries TRBV15 and TRBJ2-5; D is ambiguous. The CDR3 covers 16 residues. V lost 0 bases and J lost 2, with 13 bases in between. Germline-derived CDR1 and CDR2 are LNHNV and YYDKDF (reference sequence). CDR3 DNA sequence: TGTGCCACCAGCAGAGACCCACTTGGCCCACAAGAGACCCAGTACTTC. It is translated as CATSRDPLGPQETQYF.

The rearrangement links TRBV29-1 to TRBJ1-2, with a tentative D call TRBD1 (6 bases). The CDR3 loop spans 13 amino acids. V shed 4 bases and J shed 4 bases, with 13 bases lying between them. Germline lookup yields CDR1 SQVTM and CDR2 ANQGSEA. This chain's CDR3 is CSVVVQGAYGYTF. CDR3 bases: TGCAGCGTTGTAGTACAGGGAGCCTATGGCTACACCTTC.

This chain links TRBV7-7 with TRBJ2-1; no clear D gene. This CDR3 contains 14 residues. Between the trimmed V and J ends, which lost 2 bases and 4 bases, there was a span of 9 bases. Germline CDR1 reads SSHAT; CDR2 reads FNYEAQ (reference sequence). The DNA for the CDR3 is TGTGCCAGCAGCTTATCCCCGGAGTACAATGAGCAGTTCTTC. Protein product: CASSLSPEYNEQFF.